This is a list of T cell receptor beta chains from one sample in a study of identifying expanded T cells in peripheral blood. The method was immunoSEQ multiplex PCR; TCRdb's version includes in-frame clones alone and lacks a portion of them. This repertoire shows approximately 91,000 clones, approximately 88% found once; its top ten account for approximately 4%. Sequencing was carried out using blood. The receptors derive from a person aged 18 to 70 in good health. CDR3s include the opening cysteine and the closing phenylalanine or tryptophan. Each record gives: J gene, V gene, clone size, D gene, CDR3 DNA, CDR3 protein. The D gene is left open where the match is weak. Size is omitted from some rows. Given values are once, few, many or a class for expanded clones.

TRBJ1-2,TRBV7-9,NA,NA,TGTGCCAGCAGCTCCTGGTCGGAAACTAACTATGGCTACACCTTC,CASSSWSETNYGYTF
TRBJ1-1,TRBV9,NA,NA,TGTGCCAGCAGCGTAGATGGGGGCCCTGAAGCTTTCTTT,CASSVDGGPEAFF
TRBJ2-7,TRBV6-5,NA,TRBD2,TGTGCCAGCAGTTACTCTTCACTAGCGTGGTACGAGCAGTACTTC,CASSYSSLAWYEQYF
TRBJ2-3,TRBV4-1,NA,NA,TGCGCCAGCAGCCTAGTGGCGGTCCGCACAGATACGCAGTATTTT,CASSLVAVRTDTQYF
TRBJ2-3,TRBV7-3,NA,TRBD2,TGTGCCAGCAGCCAGAGCGGGGGGCGTTTTTTGTATTTT,CASSQSGGRFLYF
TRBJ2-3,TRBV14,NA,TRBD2,TGTGCCAGCAGCCAAGATCCTGGACTAGCGACCACAGATACGCAGTATTTT,CASSQDPGLATTDTQYF
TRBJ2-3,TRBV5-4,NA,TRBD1,TGTGCCAGCAGTTTTACAGGGGCAGATACGCAGTATTTT,CASSFTGADTQYF
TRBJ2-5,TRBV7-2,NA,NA,TGTGCCAGCAGCTTAGCAACGGCGCAAGGGACCCAGTACTTC,CASSLATAQGTQYF
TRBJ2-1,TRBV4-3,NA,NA,TGCGCCAGCAGCCAAGACTGGGTGACTGACAATGAGCAGTTCTTC,CASSQDWVTDNEQFF
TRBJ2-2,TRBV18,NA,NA,TGTGCCAGCTCACCACCTAGCGCTGACACCGGGGAGCTGTTTTTT,CASSPPSADTGELFF
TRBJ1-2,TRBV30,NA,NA,TGTGCCTGGAGCTCCCTGGGAGGGCTTGGCTACACCTTC,CAWSSLGGLGYTF
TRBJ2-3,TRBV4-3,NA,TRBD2,TGCGCCAGCAGCCACGGGACTAGCGGGAGCCCAGATACGCAGTATTTT,CASSHGTSGSPDTQYF
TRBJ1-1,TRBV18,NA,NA,TGTGCCAGCTCACCTCAGGGTCACACTGAAGCTTTCTTT,CASSPQGHTEAFF
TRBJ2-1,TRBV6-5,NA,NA,TGTGCCAGCAGGCACGGCTACAATGAGCAGTTCTTC,CASRHGYNEQFF
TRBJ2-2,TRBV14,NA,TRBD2,TGTGCCAGCAGCCCATCGGGGCTAGCGGGGCGACACACCGGGGAGCTGTTTTTT,CASSPSGLAGRHTGELFF
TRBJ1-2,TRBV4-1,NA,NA,TGCGCCAGCAGCCAAGAGTCGAATCCTTATGGCTACACCTTC,CASSQESNPYGYTF
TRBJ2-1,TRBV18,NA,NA,TGTGCCAGCTCACCATCGACAGCCCTCTACAATGAGCAGTTCTTC,CASSPSTALYNEQFF
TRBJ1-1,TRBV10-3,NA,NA,TGTGCCATCAGAGGGTCTGAGACAGTCTCTACTGAAGCTTTCTTT,CAIRGSETVSTEAFF
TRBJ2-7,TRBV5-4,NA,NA,TGTGCCAGCAGCTTTCGGGGGGCCCACGAGCAGTACTTC,CASSFRGAHEQYF
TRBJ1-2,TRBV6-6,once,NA,TGTGCCAGCAGTTACTTGGGGGGCAGGGACGATGGCTACACCTTC,CASSYLGGRDDGYTF
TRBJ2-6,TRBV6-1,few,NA,TGTGCCAGCAAATTGGAAGCTGCTGGGGCCAACGTCCTGACTTTC,CASKLEAAGANVLTF
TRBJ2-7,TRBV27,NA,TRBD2,TGTGCCAGCAGGACCTCGCGGGGGAGCTCCTACGAGCAGTACTTC,CASRTSRGSSYEQYF
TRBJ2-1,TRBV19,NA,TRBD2,TGTGCCAGTAGTATACTAGCGGGAGGCAATGAGCAGTTCTTC,CASSILAGGNEQFF
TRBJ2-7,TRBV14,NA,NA,TGTGCCAGCAGCCCACCAGGGGCGGGGTTGGAGCAGTACTTC,CASSPPGAGLEQYF
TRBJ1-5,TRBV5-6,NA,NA,TGTGCCAGCAGCTCAGGGGCAGGGGACAATCAGCCCCAGCATTTT,CASSSGAGDNQPQHF
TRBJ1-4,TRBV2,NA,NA,TGTGCCAGCAGTGAAGAGGGGGGGCTGGGAGAAAAACTGTTTTTT,CASSEEGGLGEKLFF
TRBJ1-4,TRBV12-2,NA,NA,TGTGCAAGTCGCTTATGGACAGGGGTAGACGAAAAACTGTTTTTT,CASRLWTGVDEKLFF
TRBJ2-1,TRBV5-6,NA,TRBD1,TGTGCCAGCAGCTTTTTGGCGCTACAGGGGGCGGACAATGAGCAGTTCTTC,CASSFLALQGADNEQFF
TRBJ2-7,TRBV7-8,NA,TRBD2,TGTGCCAGCAGCCCATCGACTAGCGGAGGCTCCTACGAGCAGTACTTC,CASSPSTSGGSYEQYF
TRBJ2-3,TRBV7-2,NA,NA,TGTGCCAGCAGCTTGGGGACGGGGTACACAGATACGCAGTATTTT,CASSLGTGYTDTQYF
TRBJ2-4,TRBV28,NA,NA,TGTGCCAGCAACGACCCCCAGGAGATTCAGTACTTC,CASNDPQEIQYF
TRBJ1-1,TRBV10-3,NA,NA,TGTGCCATCAGTGAATTAACAGGGGCTTTCTTT,CAISELTGAFF
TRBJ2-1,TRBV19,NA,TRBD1,TGTGCCAGTAGTACTCAGGGGGCGCGGGACAATGAGCAGTTCTTC,CASSTQGARDNEQFF
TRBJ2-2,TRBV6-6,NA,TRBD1,TGTGCCAGCAGTTACGAGGGGGCAACGGCCGGGGAGCTGTTTTTT,CASSYEGATAGELFF
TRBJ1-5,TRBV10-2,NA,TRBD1,TGCGCCAGCAGTGGGACAGGATACAATCAGCCCCAGCATTTT,CASSGTGYNQPQHF
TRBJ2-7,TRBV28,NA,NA,TGTGCCAGCAACCGGGACATGGACTACGAGCAGTACTTC,CASNRDMDYEQYF
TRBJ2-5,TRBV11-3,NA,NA,TGTGCCAGCAGCTTAGATGGGGGGTCTGGAGAGACCCAGTACTTC,CASSLDGGSGETQYF
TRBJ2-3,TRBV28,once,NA,TGTGCCAGCACCCTTGAGCGGCAACAGCCGGAGAAACCGCGCACAGATACGCAGTATTTT,CASTLERQQPEKPRTDTQYF
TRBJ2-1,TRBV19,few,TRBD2,TGTGCCAGTAGTCAAGGGACTAGCGGGAGGGCCTGGTACAATGAGCAGTTCTTC,CASSQGTSGRAWYNEQFF
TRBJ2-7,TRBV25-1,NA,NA,TGTGCCAGCAGTCCCCTCTGGGACTCCTACGAGCAGTACTTC,CASSPLWDSYEQYF